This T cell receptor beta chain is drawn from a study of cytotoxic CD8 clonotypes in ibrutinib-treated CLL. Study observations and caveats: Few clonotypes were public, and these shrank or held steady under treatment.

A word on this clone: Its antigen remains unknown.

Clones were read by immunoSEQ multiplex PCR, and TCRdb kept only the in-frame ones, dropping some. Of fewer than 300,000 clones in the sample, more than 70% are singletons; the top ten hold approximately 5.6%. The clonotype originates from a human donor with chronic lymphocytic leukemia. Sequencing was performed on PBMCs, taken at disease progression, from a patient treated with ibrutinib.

The CDR3 here is CASSPVGHTDTQYF. In DNA, the CDR3 is TGTGCCAGCTCACCAGTTGGTCACACAGATACGCAGTATTTT. This chain joins TRBV18 and TRBJ2-3; D is unclear. CDR3 length: 14 residues. Germline CDR1 KGHSH, CDR2 LQKENI. With 2 bases removed from V and 2 bases from J, the gap between germline ends came to 8 bases.